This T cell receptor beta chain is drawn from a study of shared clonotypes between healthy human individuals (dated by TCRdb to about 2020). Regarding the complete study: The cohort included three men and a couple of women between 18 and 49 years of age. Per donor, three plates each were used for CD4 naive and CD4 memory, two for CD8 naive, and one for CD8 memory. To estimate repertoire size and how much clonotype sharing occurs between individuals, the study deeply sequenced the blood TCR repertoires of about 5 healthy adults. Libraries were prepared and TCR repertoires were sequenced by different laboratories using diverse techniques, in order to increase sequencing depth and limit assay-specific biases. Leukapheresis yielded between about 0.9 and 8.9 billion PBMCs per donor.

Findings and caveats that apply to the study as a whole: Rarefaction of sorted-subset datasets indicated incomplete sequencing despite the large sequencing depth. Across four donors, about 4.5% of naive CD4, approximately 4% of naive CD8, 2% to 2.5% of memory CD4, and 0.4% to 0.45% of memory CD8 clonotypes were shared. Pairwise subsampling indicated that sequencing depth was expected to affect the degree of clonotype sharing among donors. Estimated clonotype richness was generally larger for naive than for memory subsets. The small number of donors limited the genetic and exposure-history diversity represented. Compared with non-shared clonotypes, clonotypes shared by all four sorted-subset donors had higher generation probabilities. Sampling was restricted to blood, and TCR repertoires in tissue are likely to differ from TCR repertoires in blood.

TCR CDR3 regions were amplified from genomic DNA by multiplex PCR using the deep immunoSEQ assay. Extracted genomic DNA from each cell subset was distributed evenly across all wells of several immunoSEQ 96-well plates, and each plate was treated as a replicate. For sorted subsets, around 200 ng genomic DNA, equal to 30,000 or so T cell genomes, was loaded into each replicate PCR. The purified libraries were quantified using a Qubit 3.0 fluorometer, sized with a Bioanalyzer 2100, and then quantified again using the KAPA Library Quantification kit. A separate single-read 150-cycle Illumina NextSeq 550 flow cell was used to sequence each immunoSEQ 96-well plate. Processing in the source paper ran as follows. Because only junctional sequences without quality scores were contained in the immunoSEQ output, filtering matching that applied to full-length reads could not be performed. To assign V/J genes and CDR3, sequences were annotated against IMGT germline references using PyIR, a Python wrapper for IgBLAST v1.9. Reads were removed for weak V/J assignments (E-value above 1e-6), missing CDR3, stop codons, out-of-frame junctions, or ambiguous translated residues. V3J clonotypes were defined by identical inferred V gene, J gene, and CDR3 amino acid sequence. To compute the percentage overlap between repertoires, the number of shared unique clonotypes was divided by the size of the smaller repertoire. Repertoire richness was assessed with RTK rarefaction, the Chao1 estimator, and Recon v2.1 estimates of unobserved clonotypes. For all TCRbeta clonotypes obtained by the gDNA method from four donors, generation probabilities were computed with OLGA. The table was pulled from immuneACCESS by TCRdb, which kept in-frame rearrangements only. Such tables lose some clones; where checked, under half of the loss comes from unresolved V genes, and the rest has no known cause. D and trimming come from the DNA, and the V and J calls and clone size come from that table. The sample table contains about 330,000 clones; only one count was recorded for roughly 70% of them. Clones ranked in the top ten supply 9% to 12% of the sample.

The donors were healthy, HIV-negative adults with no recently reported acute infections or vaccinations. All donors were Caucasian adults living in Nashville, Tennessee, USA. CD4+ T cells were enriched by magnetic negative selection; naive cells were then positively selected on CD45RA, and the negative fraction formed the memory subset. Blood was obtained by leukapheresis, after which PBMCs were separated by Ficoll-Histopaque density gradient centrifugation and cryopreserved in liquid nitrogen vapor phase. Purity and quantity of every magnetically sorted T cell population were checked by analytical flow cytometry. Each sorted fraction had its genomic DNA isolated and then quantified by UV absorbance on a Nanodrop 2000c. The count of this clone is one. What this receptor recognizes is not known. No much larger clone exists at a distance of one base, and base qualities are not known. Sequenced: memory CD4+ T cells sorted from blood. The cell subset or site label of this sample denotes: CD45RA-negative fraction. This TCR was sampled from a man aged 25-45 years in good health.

The sequenced DNA is TGTGCCAGCAGTTCCGGGACAGGAAGCACCGGGGAGCTGTTTTTT. It is translated as CASSSGTGSTGELFF. The chain couples TRBV6-6 to TRBJ2-2, and 8 junctional nucleotides match TRBD1. The CDR3 covers 15 residues, taking in both the cysteine and the phenylalanine. CDR3 DNA only is kept here, 45 bases in frame from base 1. CDR1 MNHNY and CDR2 SVGAGI were looked up in the germline V gene (reference sequence). V trim: 4 bases; J trim: 4 bases; unmatched bases: 5.